This T cell receptor (beta chain) was sequenced in a study of T cells in tuberculosis. Regarding the study as a whole: Smaller distances to GMM-specific TCRs suggested their expansion in active tuberculosis.

Of note for this clone: What it binds is not known.

Here immunoSEQ multiplex PCR was the method, and the copy in TCRdb shows in-frame clones only, minus some. Among 20,000 to 25,000 clones listed, less than 97% were seen once. The CDR3 runs to 14 residues. The V end was cut by 2 bases, the J end by 4 bases, with 11 bases between. CDR1 and CDR2 (germline): MGHDK, SYGVNS. The clonotype comes from a donor aged 10-35 years with latent tuberculosis or without tuberculosis infection. The sequenced sample was PBMCs. This chain uses TRBV25-1 with TRBJ1-1; D possibly corresponds to TRBD1 (6 bases). CDR3 region: CASSEPGEGTEAFF. DNA of the CDR3: TGTGCCAGCAGTGAACCAGGGGAGGGCACTGAAGCTTTCTTT.